These 22 T cell receptor beta chains originate from one sample sequenced in a study of blood T cell repertoires in COVID-19. Method: immunoSEQ multiplex PCR; TCRdb's copy keeps in-frame clones and lacks some. The sample consists of approximately 390,000 clones, approximately 89% of them appearing once. The specimen sequenced was peripheral blood. These receptors were obtained from a woman in her sixties with COVID-19, enrolled during active disease.

V usage is TRBV15 and J usage is TRBJ1-1; 8 nucleotides line up with TRBD1. Trimming at V came to 8 bases and at J to 3 bases, leaving 11 bases not matched to a gene. The germline V gene has CDR1 LNHNV and CDR2 YYDKDF (reference sequence). This CDR3 is built from 15 residues. The CDR3: CATEGGQGAHTEAFF. In DNA form, the CDR3 reads TGTGCCACCGAGGGGGGGCAGGGGGCGCACACTGAAGCTTTCTTT.

This clone appeared a single time. The chain employs TRBV15 and TRBJ1-2, with 9 bases fitting TRBD1. Germline lookup yields CDR1 LNHNV and CDR2 YYDKDF (reference sequence). The CDR3 is 14 residues long. J lost 5 bases, V lost 5 bases, and 6 bases had no gene match. The CDR3 DNA reads TGTGCCACCAGCGGACAGGGGATTAGGTATGGCTACACCTTC. As protein: CATSGQGIRYGYTF.

V gene TRBV11-2 combines with J gene TRBJ2-3; 11 bases match TRBD2. This CDR3 contains 15 residues. Losses at the gene ends were 5 bases for V and 6 bases for J; bases not matched to a gene: 7. In germline, CDR1 is SGHAT, CDR2 FQNNGV. Here the CDR3 reads CASSLVGLAEDTQYF. CDR3 coding DNA: TGTGCCAGCAGCCTGGTGGGACTAGCGGAGGATACGCAGTATTTT.

The genes are TRBV5-1 and TRBJ1-4; D remains unclear. Trimming left V 0 bases short and J 8 bases short, with 5 bases between. Germline CDR1 SGHRS, CDR2 YFSETQ. The CDR3 length is 12 residues. This chain's CDR3 is CASSLALEKLFF. The DNA of the CDR3 is TGCGCCAGCAGCTTGGCTTTGGAAAAACTGTTTTTT.

V and J are TRBV20-1 and TRBJ2-5; D not resolved. This CDR3 contains 11 residues. The ends were cut back, 6 bases at V and 1 base at J, with 6 bases in the middle. The V gene's germline CDR1 is DFQATT and CDR2 SNEGSKA (reference sequence). The CDR3 coding sequence is TGCAGTGCCGGTCGCCAAGAGACCCAGTACTTC. It codes for CSAGRQETQYF.

This clone was seen a handful of times. The chain combines TRBV6-2 or TRBV6-3 with TRBJ1-1, with 8 bases that match TRBD1. The germline V gene has CDR1 MNHEY and CDR2 SVGEGT. CDR3 length: 16 amino acids. V shed 6 bases, J shed 0 bases, and the junction held 9 bases outside the gene matches. The CDR3: CASSPWTGSMNTEAFF. CDR3 in DNA: TGTGCCAGCAGCCCTTGGACAGGGAGTATGAACACTGAAGCTTTCTTT.

The chain is built from TRBV10-1 and TRBJ2-5; 12 nucleotides match TRBD2. Germline lookup yields CDR1 WNHNN and CDR2 SYGVQD (reference sequence). Unmatched junction bases numbered 7, after V lost 3 bases and J lost 2 bases. The CDR3 consists of 17 residues. CDR3 in amino acids: CASSDSSGGAYQETQYF. For the CDR3, the DNA is TGCGCCAGCAGTGATTCTAGCGGGGGGGCCTATCAAGAGACCCAGTACTTC.

This sequence joins TRBV19 and TRBJ2-4; no reliable D call. With 5 bases removed from V and 3 bases from J, the gap between germline ends came to 11 bases. Germline V gives CDR1 LNHDA, CDR2 SQIVND (reference sequence). The CDR3 contains 14 residues. In DNA, the CDR3 is TGTGCCAGTAGTGGCCCTCGTGGCAAAAACATTCAGTACTTC. Protein: CASSGPRGKNIQYF.

The chain uses TRBV2 and TRBJ2-5; TRBD2 matches 9 bases. The CDR3 runs 14 residues. Germline V gene lookup returns CDR1 SNHLY and CDR2 FYNNEI. V gave up 10 bases and J gave up 1 base; unmatched junction bases: 7. The CDR3 DNA reads TGTGCCATAAAAGCGGGGGGCCCCCAAGAGACCCAGTACTTC. It is translated as CAIKAGGPQETQYF.

The rearrangement uses TRBV5-1 and TRBJ2-4, with D possibly matching TRBD1 (6 bases). This CDR3 contains 16 residues. Trimming left V 0 bases short and J 0 bases short, with 10 bases between. Looked up from germline, CDR1 is SGHRS and CDR2 is YFSETQ. The CDR3 nucleotides read TGCGCCAGCAGCTTGGTCCCGACAGGAGCCAAAAACATTCAGTACTTC. This translates into CASSLVPTGAKNIQYF.

A single count supports this clone. The V gene is TRBV5-8, the J gene TRBJ1-1; D is uncertain. CDR3 length: 16 amino acids. V was cut by 5 bases and J by 1 base, with 18 bases left in between. The germline gives CDR1 SGHTS, CDR2 YDEGEE. The CDR3 loop is CASRLYLGPENTEAFF. CDR3 DNA sequence: TGTGCCAGCAGACTATACCTCGGTCCTGAGAACACTGAAGCTTTCTTT.

This chain joins TRBV12-5 and TRBJ2-5, with TRBD1 as a possible D gene (5 bases). Trimming stripped 6 bases from V and 2 bases from J, with 13 bases between. CDR1 is LGHNT, CDR2 FRNRAP, per germline. The CDR3 totals 14 residues. DNA of the CDR3: TGTGCTAGTGGGTTCGACAGATTGCAAGAGACCCAGTACTTC. Translation: CASGFDRLQETQYF.

The J gene is TRBJ2-3, the V gene TRBV6-1; a possible D gene is TRBD1 (5 bases). This CDR3 is 14 amino acids long. The germline CDR1 and CDR2 sequences are MNHNS and SASEGT. V gave up 1 base and J gave up 3 bases, with 8 bases separating them. CDR3 DNA: TGTGCCAGCAGTGAAGGGGGCGCGACAGATACGCAGTATTTT. Amino acid sequence: CASSEGGATDTQYF.

The chain combines TRBV27 with TRBJ1-6, with 7 bases lining up with TRBD1. This CDR3 spans 14 amino acids. V lost 6 bases to trimming and J lost 4 bases; unmatched junction nucleotides: 3. CDR1 is MNHEY and CDR2 is SMNVEV in the germline V gene (reference sequence). The CDR3 nucleotides read TGTGCCAGCAGCCCGGGACAGTATAATTCACCCCTCCACTTT. Protein product: CASSPGQYNSPLHF.

The chain recombines TRBV11-2 with TRBJ2-5; TRBD1 matches 8 bases. The J segment lost 4 bases and the V segment lost 3 bases, leaving 13 bases of the junction unmatched. CDR1 and CDR2 (germline): SGHAT, FQNNGV. This CDR3 comprises 17 residues. The CDR3 loop is CASSFFTTGAGGETQYF. The DNA of the CDR3 is TGTGCCAGCAGCTTTTTTACGACAGGGGCAGGGGGAGAGACCCAGTACTTC.

In its sample, this clone was seen a few times. V is TRBV5-1 and J is TRBJ2-1; TRBD2 is a possible D gene (6 bases). V gave up 4 bases and J gave up 7 bases, with 9 bases separating them. CDR3 length: 12 amino acids. Germline V gene sequence: CDR1 SGHRS, CDR2 YFSETQ. CDR3 residues: CASSVGGNEQFF. In DNA, the CDR3 is TGCGCCAGCAGCGTCGGGGGTAATGAGCAGTTCTTC.

J is TRBJ1-1 and V is TRBV5-1; D ambiguous. The germline CDR1 and CDR2 sequences are SGHRS and YFSETQ. The CDR3 totals 14 residues. V was shortened by 6 bases and J by 1 base, with 13 bases between the two germline ends. CDR3: CASNILGGNTEAFF. Written as DNA, the CDR3 is TGCGCCAGCAACATCCTCGGCGGGAACACTGAAGCTTTCTTT.

The genes are TRBV7-2 and TRBJ1-4; D is unresolved. V lost 6 bases, J lost 4 bases, and 15 bases lay in between. The CDR3 contains 15 residues. Germline CDR1 and CDR2: SGHTA and FQGNSA. This CDR3 reads CASSPSYRGNEKLFF. The CDR3 nucleotides are TGTGCCAGCAGTCCGTCCTACCGGGGTAATGAAAAACTGTTTTTT.

The chain combines TRBV7-2 with TRBJ1-3, with TRBD1 as a possible D gene (5 bases). The germline V and J ends were trimmed by 2 bases and 0 bases, with 11 bases remaining between them. From germline, CDR1 is SGHTA and CDR2 FQGNSA. CDR3 size: 16 residues. The DNA for the CDR3 is TGTGCCAGCAGCTTACAGGACACCCGCTCTGGAAACACCATATATTTT. It yields the protein CASSLQDTRSGNTIYF.

The genes are TRBV5-1 and TRBJ1-2; D perhaps matches TRBD1 (6 bases). The germline gives CDR1 SGHRS, CDR2 YFSETQ. The CDR3 has 14 residues. V was pared by 4 bases and J by 4 bases, with 14 bases between. CDR3 residues: CASSAQGIGYGYTF. CDR3 in DNA: TGCGCCAGCAGCGCACAGGGTATTGGCTATGGCTACACCTTC.

The chain recombines TRBV28 with TRBJ1-2; no clear D gene. V dropped 4 bases and J dropped 2 bases, with 8 bases sitting between them. This CDR3 contains 13 residues. Germline-derived CDR1 and CDR2 are MDHEN and SYDVKM. CDR3 loop: CASSYTINYGYTF. The CDR3 DNA is TGTGCCAGCAGTTATACTATCAACTATGGCTACACCTTC.

This clone appeared a few times. The rearrangement joins TRBV5-4 to TRBJ1-1; no clear D. Trimming removed 2 bases at V and 1 base at J, with 6 bases between. Germline CDR1 and CDR2: SGHNT and YYREEE (reference sequence). This CDR3 is built from 13 residues. CDR3 DNA: TGTGCCAGCAGCTTACGGGGGAACACTGAAGCTTTCTTT. Translation gives CASSLRGNTEAFF.